The 8 T cell receptor beta chains below all came from one sample that was sequenced in a study of T cell repertoires in cytomegalovirus infection. What these receptors recognize is not known. TCRdb re-called the reads through MiXCR, storing one row per CDR3 protein. The sample shows roughly 700,000 distinct CDR3 sequences, roughly 36% of them seen only once. The source was cultured PBMCs, collected from culture after CMV antigen stimulation. All receptors derive from a human donor in good health (CMV status not recorded). Some clones in this sample may be carry-over from other donors' samples.

This chain uses TRBV7-8 with TRBJ1-4; perhaps TRBD1 as D (5 bases). The V end lost 1 base, the J end lost 13 bases, and 10 bases lay between the germline ends. Germline CDR1 reads SGHVS; CDR2 reads FQNEAQ. CDR3 length equals 12 residues. The CDR3 DNA reads TGTGCCAGCAGCTTAGGGCCTAGGGGACTGTTTTTT. It translates to CASSLGPRGLFF.

The V gene is TRBV29-1, the J gene TRBJ1-2; D unclear. CDR1 SQVTM and CDR2 ANQGSEA come from the germline V gene. Trimming cost V 4 bases and J 1 base, with 13 bases left between them. CDR3 length equals 14 residues. The CDR3 is CSVGPGIDNYGYTF. CDR3 DNA: TGCAGCGTTGGACCGGGGATAGATAACTATGGCTACACCTTC.

The rearrangement uses TRBV2 and TRBJ1-1, with D unresolved. Per the germline V gene, CDR1 is SNHLY and CDR2 is FYNNEI. V was clipped by 5 bases and J by 0 bases, with 10 bases between them. The CDR3 length is 14 residues. The CDR3 spells CASSLREMNTEAFF. Written as DNA, the CDR3 is TGTGCCAGCAGTCTGAGAGAAATGAACACTGAAGCTTTCTTT.

This chain connects TRBV2 to TRBJ2-2, with 7 bases aligning to TRBD2. Trimming removed 8 bases from V and 6 bases from J; junction bases left unmatched: 6. This CDR3 spans 13 amino acids. The V gene's germline CDR1 is SNHLY and CDR2 FYNNEI. The chain's CDR3 is CASLTSAAGELFF. Written as DNA, the CDR3 is TGTGCCAGCCTTACTAGCGCAGCCGGGGAGCTGTTTTTT.

The DNA of the CDR3 is TGTGCCAGCAGCTTAAATGGCGAGCAGTACTTC. It codes for CASSLNGEQYF. This chain links TRBV7-2 with TRBJ2-7; D is unclear. Per the germline V gene, CDR1 is SGHTA and CDR2 is FQGNSA. CDR3 size: 11 residues. Trimming shortened V by 2 bases and J by 6 bases, and 5 bases separated the two germline ends.

The rearrangement uses TRBV4-1 and TRBJ2-3; 8 nucleotides match TRBD2. V shed 4 bases, J shed 2 bases, and the junction held 5 bases outside the gene matches. The CDR3 runs 15 residues. In germline, CDR1 is MGHRA, CDR2 YSYEKL. CDR3 bases: TGCGCCAGCAGCCCGGGACTAGACCTCACAGATACGCAGTATTTT. This translates into CASSPGLDLTDTQYF.

In its sample, this clonotype was seen a few times. The chain has TRBV18 and TRBJ1-1; 9 nucleotides line up with TRBD1. This CDR3 is built from 15 residues. From germline, CDR1 is KGHSH and CDR2 LQKENI. Trimming cost V 2 bases and J 7 bases; bases outside gene matches: 8. The CDR3: CASSPRGQGGNEAFF. The CDR3 DNA is TGTGCCAGCTCACCAAGGGGACAGGGAGGAAATGAAGCTTTCTTT.

The chain links TRBV7-2 to TRBJ2-2; D not resolved. The V end was cut by 5 bases, the J end by 10 bases, with 20 bases between. This CDR3 is 15 amino acids long. Germline-derived CDR1 and CDR2 are SGHTA and FQGNSA. The CDR3 nucleotides are TGTGCCAGCAGCCCCGCGATAGCTGGATGGGAGGAGCTGTTTTTT. Translating gives CASSPAIAGWEELFF.